The 9 T cell receptor beta chains below come from one sample, sequenced in a study of blood T cell repertoires in COVID-19. Measured with immunoSEQ multiplex PCR; TCRdb has only the in-frame clones, and not every one. The sample includes about 120,000 clones, around nine tenths of them seen just once. The sequencing sample was made of peripheral blood. All receptors derive from a woman in her 50s with acute or convalescent COVID-19.

As for this clone: The identical CDR3 is also encoded by other nucleotide sequences in the sample. This chain uses TRBV10-3 with TRBJ2-3; 10 bases agree with TRBD1. The CDR3 contains 13 residues. Germline V lookup: CDR1 ENHRY, CDR2 SYGVKD. V was pared by 6 bases and J by 6 bases, with 3 bases of the junction left unmatched. CDR3 DNA sequence: TGTGCCATCAGGGACAGGGGGGGGGATACGCAGTATTTT. As protein: CAIRDRGGDTQYF.

This chain links TRBV5-6 with TRBJ2-5, with TRBD1 matching over 8 bases. The CDR3 has 14 amino acids. V dropped 3 bases and J dropped 5; count of bases not matched to a gene: 6. Germline CDR1 and CDR2: SGHDT and YYEEEE. CDR3: CASSSWDRRETQYF. The CDR3 coding sequence is TGTGCCAGCAGCTCCTGGGACAGGCGGGAGACCCAGTACTTC.

The chain couples TRBV2 to TRBJ1-4; weak D call: TRBD1 (5 bases). This CDR3 comprises 14 residues. The germline V gene has CDR1 SNHLY and CDR2 FYNNEI. Trimming took off 8 bases at V and 5 bases at J, with 15 bases between the two ends. CDR3: CASGARRANEKLFF. The CDR3 DNA sequence: TGTGCCAGCGGGGCCCGCCGCGCAAATGAAAAACTGTTTTTT.

In regard to this clone: At the DNA level, this CDR3 is encoded by other sequences in the same sample as well. CDR3 loop: CASSLQGAVGYTF. Written as DNA, the CDR3 is TGCGCCAGCAGCTTACAAGGGGCCGTCGGCTACACCTTC. V usage is TRBV5-1 and J usage is TRBJ1-2, with D possibly being TRBD1 (5 bases). This CDR3 is 13 amino acids long. The germline V gene encodes CDR1 SGHRS and CDR2 YFSETQ. Trimming took 2 bases from V and 8 from J, leaving 13 bases between them.

This clone was detected once. V gene TRBV6-5 combines with J gene TRBJ1-2, with 7 nucleotides matching TRBD1. Germline V lookup: CDR1 MNHEY, CDR2 SVGAGI. With V trimmed by 6 bases and J by 5 bases, 3 bases remained unmatched. This CDR3 has 12 residues. The CDR3 DNA reads as TGTGCCAGCAGCCGACAGGGATATGGCTACACCTTC. It encodes CASSRQGYGYTF.

The chain uses TRBV9 and TRBJ2-3, with D tentatively TRBD2 (5 bases). Trimming cost V 8 bases and J 5 bases, with 21 bases left between them. CDR3 size: 15 residues. The germline V gene encodes CDR1 SGDLS and CDR2 YYNGEE. This chain's CDR3 is CASKGPNPEGDTQYF. DNA of the CDR3: TGTGCCAGTAAAGGACCGAACCCAGAGGGAGATACGCAGTATTTT.

The table lists this clone with a few counts. The gene calls are TRBV27 and TRBJ1-1, with D perhaps TRBD1 (6 bases). CDR3 size: 14 residues. Trimming cost V 3 bases and J 1 base, with 9 bases left between them. Germline V lookup: CDR1 MNHEY, CDR2 SMNVEV (reference sequence). CDR3 nucleotides: TGTGCCAGCAGTTTTGGGACACCGAACACTGAAGCTTTCTTT. Translated: CASSFGTPNTEAFF.

V and J are TRBV10-3 and TRBJ2-1, with TRBD2 as a possible D gene (6 bases). The length of the CDR3 is 15 residues. V was clipped by 6 bases and J by 2 bases, with 14 bases between them. The germline V gene encodes CDR1 ENHRY and CDR2 SYGVKD. The DNA of the CDR3 is TGTGCCATCAGGCCTCTAACGGGGGCCTACAATGAGCAGTTCTTC. This codes for CAIRPLTGAYNEQFF.

This chain uses TRBV3-1 (or the pseudogene TRBV3-2) with TRBJ2-1, with 11 bases matching TRBD1. This CDR3 comprises 16 residues. V was clipped by 0 bases and J by 8 bases; unmatched bases: 6. The germline CDR1 and CDR2 sequences are LGHDT and YNNKEL (reference sequence). The CDR3 loop reads CASSQEPGQGGHEQFF. The CDR3 DNA reads TGTGCCAGCAGCCAAGAACCGGGACAGGGGGGTCATGAGCAGTTCTTC.